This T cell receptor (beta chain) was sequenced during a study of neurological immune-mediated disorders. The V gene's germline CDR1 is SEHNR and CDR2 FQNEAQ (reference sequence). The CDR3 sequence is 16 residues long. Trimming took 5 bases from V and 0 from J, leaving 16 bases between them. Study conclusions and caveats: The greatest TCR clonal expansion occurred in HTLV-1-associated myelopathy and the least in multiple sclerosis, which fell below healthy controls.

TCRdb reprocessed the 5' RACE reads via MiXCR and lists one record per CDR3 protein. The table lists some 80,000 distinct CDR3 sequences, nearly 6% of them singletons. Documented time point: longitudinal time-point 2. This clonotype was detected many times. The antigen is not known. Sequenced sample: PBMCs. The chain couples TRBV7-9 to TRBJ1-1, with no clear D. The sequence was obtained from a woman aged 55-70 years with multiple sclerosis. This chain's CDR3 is CASSNPPRTMNTEAFF. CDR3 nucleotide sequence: TGTGCCAGCAGCAATCCCCCCAGGACCATGAACACTGAAGCTTTCTTT.